This entry concerns a single T cell receptor (beta chain). Its specificity is unknown. The length of the CDR3 is 19 residues. CDR1 is MNHEY and CDR2 is SMNVEV in the germline V gene (reference sequence). Trimming took 4 bases from V and 0 from J; bases not matched to a gene: 15. This specimen belongs to a study of cytomegalovirus exposure and HLA in healthy donors. Findings and limits, study-wide: Owing to their indistinguishability, certain V segments, notably TRBV6-2 and TRBV6-3, were excluded.

Vbeta (60) and Jbeta (13) primers were used in the PCR. Method: immunoSEQ multiplex PCR; TCRdb's copy keeps in-frame clones and lacks some. The table includes about 92,000 clones, 69% detected once. The clonotype comes from a man aged 50 or older in good health and CMV-seronegative. Sequences were obtained from PBMCs. J is TRBJ2-1 and V is TRBV27; 7 bases match TRBD2. CDR3 DNA: TGTGCCAGCAGTTCAACCGTCTCCAACCGCGGGAGCTCCTACAATGAGCAGTTCTTC. Protein sequence: CASSSTVSNRGSSYNEQFF.